This T cell receptor (beta chain) was recorded in a study of blood T cell repertoires in COVID-19 (dated by TCRdb to the early 2020s). At the level of the whole study: The collaborator samples originated in the United States, Italy and Spain and spanned the acute and convalescent phases of COVID-19. A de-identified subject ID, COVID-19 status, age in years and sex were almost always included in the sample metadata. Where HLA class I and class II types were available, the types were taken from metadata supplied by the sample provider, not from assay-based typing. The prospective study material was composed of cDNA or gDNA derived from T cells, B-cell-depleted T cells, or PBMCs. A freely available public database, intended as a resource for researchers studying the immune response to SARS-CoV-2, is where the repertoires were released. Samples came from the ongoing ImmuneRACE study (first 160 participants) plus 1,254 subjects from 6 global collaborators. Subjects who had been exposed to COVID-19, were actively infected with it, or had recovered from it provided the deeply sampled blood TCRbeta repertoires that made up the dataset. What the study reported, not specific to this receptor: Clinical and demographic metadata were provided uncurated, with the amount varying by source and participant.

The junction shows trimming of 1 base on V and 4 bases on J, plus 7 bases between the germline ends. The CDR3 runs 13 amino acids, cysteine and phenylalanine included. The entry retains the CDR3 DNA only, 39 bases that are in frame from base 1. For CDR1 and CDR2, the germline V gene lists SGHAT and FQNNGV. This clone was counted once. The antigen this receptor binds is unknown. One base away there is no much larger clone; base qualities are not given. Collaborating institutions collected whole blood in K2EDTA tubes following their own protocols. Collaborator samples were shipped for TCRbeta analysis as frozen whole blood, isolated PBMCs, or DNA extracted from either sample type. TCRbeta CDR3 regions were amplified from genomic DNA using the immunoSEQ Assay, a bias-controlled multiplex PCR. Per the original workflow: Nucleated cell counts per sample were estimated from amplification of reference gene primers within the assay. To quantify the absolute abundance of each unique TCRbeta CDR3 rearrangement, sequence reads were collapsed and filtered. Productive Simpson clonality was computed per sample as the square root of Simpson's diversity index over productive rearrangements. What TCRdb holds here is the immuneACCESS table cut down to in-frame rearrangements. Part of the clones is not present; checked against another copy, under half of the missing clones reflect an unresolved V gene, and the others are unexplained. The V and J calls and the clone size are those of that table, but D and trimming were determined from the DNA. A total of about 150,000 clones appear in this sample, 76% of them only once. The top ten hold roughly 3.5% of the sample.

Sample: peripheral blood. The rearrangement joined TRBV11-2 to TRBJ1-2; no D segment can be confidently identified. This TCR came from a woman of 80 years or more with acute or convalescent COVID-19. The sequenced DNA: TGTGCCAGCAGCTTAGGGCAAACCTATGGCTACACCTTC. This translates into CASSLGQTYGYTF. The full variable domain, with segments outside the CDR3 supplied by the reference TRBV11-2 and TRBJ1-2 proteins, appears as EAGVAQSPRYKIIEKRQSVAFWCNPISGHATLYWYQQILGQGPKLLIQFQNNGVVDDSQLPKDRFSAERLKGVDSTLKIQPAKLEDSAVYLCASSLGQTYGYTFGSGTRLTVV.